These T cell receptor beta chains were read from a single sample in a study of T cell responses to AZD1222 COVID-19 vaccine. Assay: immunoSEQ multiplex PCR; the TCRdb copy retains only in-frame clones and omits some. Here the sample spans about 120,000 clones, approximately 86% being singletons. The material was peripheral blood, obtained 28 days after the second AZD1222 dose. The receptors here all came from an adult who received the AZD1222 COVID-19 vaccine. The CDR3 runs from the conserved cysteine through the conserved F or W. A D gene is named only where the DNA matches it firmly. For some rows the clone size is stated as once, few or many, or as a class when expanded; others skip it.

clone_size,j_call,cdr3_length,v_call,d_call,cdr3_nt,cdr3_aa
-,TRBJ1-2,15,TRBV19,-,TGTGCCAGTAGTATAGATTCGAGGGGTTTGGATGGCTACACCTTC,CASSIDSRGLDGYTF
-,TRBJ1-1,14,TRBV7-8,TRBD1,TGTGCCAGCAGCCCCGGACAGGGGGCCACTGAAGCTTTCTTT,CASSPGQGATEAFF
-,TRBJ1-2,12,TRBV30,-,TGTGCCTGGAGAGGGAGTAGCAATGGCTACACCTTC,CAWRGSSNGYTF
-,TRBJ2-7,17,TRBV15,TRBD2,TGTGCCACCAGCAGAGTGGGCAAATGGGCGGGGGCCTACGAGCAGTACTTC,CATSRVGKWAGAYEQYF
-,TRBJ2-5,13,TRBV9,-,TGTGCCAGCAGCGTAGCCCGGTCGGAGACCCAGTACTTC,CASSVARSETQYF
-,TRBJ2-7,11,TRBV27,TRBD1,TGTGCCAGCAGCCGGACAGGGAAGATGCACTTC,CASSRTGKMHF
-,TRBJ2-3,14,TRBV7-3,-,TGTGCCAGCAGCTCTAGACCGTTCACAGATACGCAGTATTTT,CASSSRPFTDTQYF
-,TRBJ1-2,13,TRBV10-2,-,TGCGCCAGCAAGGAGGGAACCAACTATGGCTACACCTTC,CASKEGTNYGYTF
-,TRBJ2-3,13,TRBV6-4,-,TGTGCCAGCAGTGACTCGACTACAGATACGCAGTATTTT,CASSDSTTDTQYF
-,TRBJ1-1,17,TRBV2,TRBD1,TGTGCCAGCGGGTGGACAGGGCAGGGTAGAAGGAACACTGAAGCTTTCTTT,CASGWTGQGRRNTEAFF
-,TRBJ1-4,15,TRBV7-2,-,TGTGCCAGCAGCTTAGCGAGGGCAGATAATGAAAAACTGTTTTTT,CASSLARADNEKLFF
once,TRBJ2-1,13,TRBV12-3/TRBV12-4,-,TGTGCCAGCAGTCGGGACATTTTTAATGAGCAGTTCTTC,CASSRDIFNEQFF
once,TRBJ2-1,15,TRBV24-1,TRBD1,TGTGCCACCAGTGATCCGAACAGGGGCCCGGATGAGCAGTTCTTC,CATSDPNRGPDEQFF
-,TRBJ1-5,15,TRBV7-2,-,TGTGCCAGCAGCCCTGAGGGAGGGGTTATTGGGCCCCAGCATTTT,CASSPEGGVIGPQHF
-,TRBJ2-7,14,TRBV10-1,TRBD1,TGCGCCAGCAGTGAATCGGGACAGGGGAACGAGCAGTACTTC,CASSESGQGNEQYF
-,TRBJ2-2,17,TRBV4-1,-,TGCGCCAGCAGCCAAGATGGGCGAGGGGGGCCAGGAGGGGAGCTGTTTTTT,CASSQDGRGGPGGELFF
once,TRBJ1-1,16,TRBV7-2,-,TGTGCCAGCAGCTTAGTTTCGTACGGATTAAACACTGAAGCTTTCTTT,CASSLVSYGLNTEAFF
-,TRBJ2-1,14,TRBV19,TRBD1,TGTGCCAGTAGTAATCCACAGGGGTTTTATGAGCAGTTCTTC,CASSNPQGFYEQFF
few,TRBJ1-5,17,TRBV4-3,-,TGCGCCAGCAGCCCGGAATTTGGTGTTCTTGTAACTCAGCCCCAGCATTTT,CASSPEFGVLVTQPQHF
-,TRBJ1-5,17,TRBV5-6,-,TGTGCCAGCAGCACAAGACAGGCCTCTACCTCATATCAGCCCCAGCATTTT,CASSTRQASTSYQPQHF
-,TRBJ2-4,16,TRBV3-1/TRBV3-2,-,TGTGCCAGCAGCCAAGACCTTTGGGGGACCAAAAACATTCAGTACTTC,CASSQDLWGTKNIQYF
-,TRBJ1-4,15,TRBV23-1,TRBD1,TGCGCCAGCAGTCAATGCCGACAGGGCCCTCAAAAACTGTTTTTT,CASSQCRQGPQKLFF
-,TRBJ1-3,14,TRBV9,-,TGTGCCAGCAGCGTAGGAACACGTGGAAACACCATATATTTT,CASSVGTRGNTIYF
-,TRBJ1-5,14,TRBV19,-,TGTGCCAGTAGCCCCACAGGGAGGAATCAGCCCCAGCATTTT,CASSPTGRNQPQHF
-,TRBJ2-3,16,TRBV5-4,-,TGTGCCAGCAGCTTGAGGACATATCCTAGCACAGATACGCAGTATTTT,CASSLRTYPSTDTQYF